This T cell receptor beta chain appears in the sequencing data of a study of cytomegalovirus exposure and HLA in healthy donors. The repertoire was sequenced with immunoSEQ multiplex PCR; TCRdb's copy has only in-frame clones and lacks some. In the table there are tens of thousands of clones, about 94% of which are singletons. There are a few counts of this clone. What it binds is not known. V was pared by 5 bases and J by 1 base, with 6 bases between. This CDR3 has 12 residues. Germline CDR1 is SGHRS and CDR2 is YFSETQ. Study-wide results and limits: While the bulk of TCR sequences proved rare, some public TCRs turned up in many donors. Researchers counted 164 TCR beta chains as cytomegalovirus-associated.

This chain joins TRBV5-1 and TRBJ1-1; a weak D match, TRBD1 (5 bases). This receptor was obtained from a woman aged 18-35 years in good health and CMV-seropositive. The sample comprised PBMCs. CDR3 sequence reads: CASSTGNTEAFF. CDR3 coding DNA: TGCGCCAGCAGTACAGGGAACACTGAAGCTTTCTTT.